The rows below give T cell receptor beta chains drawn from one sample of a study of cytomegalovirus exposure and HLA in healthy donors. Repertoires were generated with immunoSEQ multiplex PCR, while TCRdb's copy carries only in-frame clones and drops some. In the table there are more than 100,000 clones, 88% of which are singletons. Sequenced: PBMCs. These receptors originate from a man aged 25-45 years in good health and CMV-seronegative. Each CDR3 is given with its conserved first and last residue. A D gene is named only where the DNA matches it firmly. Only some rows state a clone size, as once, few, many or a class for expanded clones.

clone_size: few
v_call: TRBV6-1
d_call: -
j_call: TRBJ2-7
cdr3_aa: CASTKARNDEQYF
cdr3_nt: TGTGCCAGCACGAAGGCTAGGAACGACGAGCAGTACTTC

clone_size: -
v_call: TRBV6-1
d_call: TRBD1
j_call: TRBJ2-7
cdr3_aa: CASRAGQGAYEQYF
cdr3_nt: TGTGCCAGCAGGGCGGGACAGGGGGCCTACGAGCAGTACTTC

clone_size: -
v_call: TRBV2
d_call: TRBD1
j_call: TRBJ2-1
cdr3_aa: CATSDRGSTYEQFF
cdr3_nt: TGTGCCACCTCTGACAGGGGGAGTACCTATGAGCAGTTCTTC

clone_size: -
v_call: TRBV18
d_call: -
j_call: TRBJ2-2
cdr3_aa: CASSPGAGVTGELFF
cdr3_nt: TGTGCCAGCTCACCAGGGGCAGGGGTCACCGGGGAGCTGTTTTTT

clone_size: -
v_call: TRBV11-2
d_call: -
j_call: TRBJ2-3
cdr3_aa: CASSLDPVEDTDTQYF
cdr3_nt: TGTGCCAGCAGCTTAGATCCAGTCGAGGACACAGATACGCAGTATTTT

clone_size: -
v_call: TRBV11-2
d_call: -
j_call: TRBJ2-1
cdr3_aa: CASSLNAGTPSRNEQFF
cdr3_nt: TGTGCCAGCAGCTTAAACGCGGGGACTCCCTCAAGGAATGAGCAGTTCTTC

clone_size: -
v_call: TRBV5-5
d_call: TRBD1
j_call: TRBJ2-2
cdr3_aa: CASSFSQTGSTGELFF
cdr3_nt: TGTGCCAGCAGCTTCTCCCAGACAGGGAGCACCGGGGAGCTGTTTTTT

clone_size: -
v_call: TRBV18
d_call: -
j_call: TRBJ1-1
cdr3_aa: CASSPPKGTGEAFF
cdr3_nt: TGTGCCAGCTCACCACCCAAGGGTACAGGTGAAGCTTTCTTT

clone_size: -
v_call: TRBV7-2
d_call: TRBD2
j_call: TRBJ2-7
cdr3_aa: CASRRWTSIEQYF
cdr3_nt: TGTGCCAGCAGACGATGGACTAGCATCGAGCAGTACTTC

clone_size: once
v_call: TRBV7-3
d_call: -
j_call: TRBJ1-2
cdr3_aa: CASSLMASSNYGYTF
cdr3_nt: TGTGCCAGCAGCTTAATGGCTTCGTCTAACTATGGCTACACCTTC

clone_size: many
v_call: TRBV27
d_call: TRBD2
j_call: TRBJ2-7
cdr3_aa: CASSPASGSSYEQYF
cdr3_nt: TGTGCCAGCAGTCCTGCTAGCGGGAGCTCCTACGAGCAGTACTTC

clone_size: -
v_call: TRBV27
d_call: -
j_call: TRBJ2-1
cdr3_aa: CASSPLLVRSYNEQFF
cdr3_nt: TGTGCCAGCAGTCCGCTCCTCGTGAGGTCCTACAATGAGCAGTTCTTC

clone_size: -
v_call: TRBV6-1
d_call: -
j_call: TRBJ2-1
cdr3_aa: CASSEYENSYNEQFF
cdr3_nt: TGTGCCAGCAGTGAATACGAGAACTCCTACAATGAGCAGTTCTTC

clone_size: -
v_call: TRBV13
d_call: TRBD2
j_call: TRBJ2-1
cdr3_aa: CASSADRLAGNNEQFF
cdr3_nt: TGTGCCAGCAGCGCCGACCGACTAGCGGGAAACAATGAGCAGTTCTTC

clone_size: -
v_call: TRBV18
d_call: -
j_call: TRBJ2-3
cdr3_aa: CASSPPNEDTDTQYF
cdr3_nt: TGTGCCAGCTCACCCCCCAATGAGGACACAGATACGCAGTATTTT

clone_size: -
v_call: TRBV30
d_call: TRBD2
j_call: TRBJ2-2
cdr3_aa: CAWTLWASGLKYTGELFF
cdr3_nt: TGTGCCTGGACCCTTTGGGCTAGCGGGCTAAAGTACACCGGGGAGCTGTTTTTT

clone_size: -
v_call: TRBV6-1
d_call: TRBD1
j_call: TRBJ2-1
cdr3_aa: CASSDGWDRGSDEQFF
cdr3_nt: TGTGCCAGCAGTGATGGGTGGGACAGGGGTAGTGATGAGCAGTTCTTC

clone_size: -
v_call: TRBV6-6
d_call: TRBD1
j_call: TRBJ2-1
cdr3_aa: CASSDFGQGGFGEQFF
cdr3_nt: TGTGCCAGCAGTGACTTCGGACAGGGGGGTTTTGGTGAGCAGTTCTTC